This is a list of T cell receptor beta chains from one sample in a study of blood T cell repertoires in COVID-19. The method was immunoSEQ multiplex PCR; TCRdb's version includes in-frame clones alone and lacks a portion of them. The sample holds some 260,000 clones, roughly 84% seen once. Material for sequencing was peripheral blood. The source is a woman between 18 and 29 years old with acute or convalescent COVID-19. Each CDR3 is given with its conserved first and last residue. Fields, in order: D gene, J gene, clone size, V gene, CDR3 DNA, CDR3 protein. A D gene is named only where the DNA matches it firmly. Size values are once, few and many counts, or a class for expanded clones, and some rows have none.

-	TRBJ1-3	few	TRBV20-1	TGCAGTGCTAGTCTCTCTGGAAACACCATATATTTT	CSASLSGNTIYF
TRBD1	TRBJ2-1	-	TRBV28	TGTGCCAGCAGTTCCGCCGGGACAGGGACCTACAATGAGCAGTTCTTC	CASSSAGTGTYNEQFF
-	TRBJ1-5	-	TRBV30	TGTGCCTGGAGTGAGGGAGCGGGGAATAGCAATCAGCCCCAGCATTTT	CAWSEGAGNSNQPQHF
TRBD1	TRBJ1-2	-	TRBV6-5	TGTGCCAGCAGTTACACCGGACAGGGTTATGGCTACACCTTC	CASSYTGQGYGYTF
-	TRBJ1-1	-	TRBV7-6	TGTGCCAGCAGCCTGGGGGCAGGGGTTCGGTTCACTGAAGCTTTCTTT	CASSLGAGVRFTEAFF
-	TRBJ1-5	-	TRBV7-2	TGTGCCAGCAGCCCAAATCAGGGTGGTAGCAATCAGCCCCAGCATTTT	CASSPNQGGSNQPQHF
-	TRBJ1-2	once	TRBV18	TGTGCCAGCTCTGACTCCGGGACACCGGGAGGCTACACCTTC	CASSDSGTPGGYTF
-	TRBJ2-7	-	TRBV6-1	TGTGCCAGCAGTGAAGCGTGGAGGATTCACTACGAGCAGTACTTC	CASSEAWRIHYEQYF
-	TRBJ2-7	-	TRBV2	TGTGCCAGCGTATCAGGGGGGAGGTCCTACGAGCAGTACTTC	CASVSGGRSYEQYF
TRBD1	TRBJ1-1	-	TRBV7-2	TGTGCCAGCAGCCTGCGGCCGCCGGACAGGAGAGACACTGAAGCTTTCTTT	CASSLRPPDRRDTEAFF
-	TRBJ2-7	-	TRBV30	TGTGCCTGGAGTAGTCTGTCCCTAGCGCGGCGATACGAGCAGTACTTC	CAWSSLSLARRYEQYF
TRBD2	TRBJ2-2	-	TRBV13	TGTGCCAGCAGCTTACCCGGACTAGCGGGGGGACGGAGCGGGGAGCTGTTTTTT	CASSLPGLAGGRSGELFF
TRBD2	TRBJ2-1	-	TRBV9	TGTGCCAGCAGCCCTCCCGAGACTAGCGGGAACTACAATGAGCAGTTCTTC	CASSPPETSGNYNEQFF
TRBD2	TRBJ2-7	-	TRBV27	TGTGCCAGCAGTCCGAAACGATGGACTAGGATTCTTGTACACGAGCAGTACTTC	CASSPKRWTRILVHEQYF
-	TRBJ2-7	once	TRBV14	TGTGCCAGCAGCCTACCCCTGGGGCACGAGCAGTACTTC	CASSLPLGHEQYF
TRBD2	TRBJ2-1	few	TRBV6-5	TGTGCCAGCAGTCTAGCCGGGAGGGCCTTCCATGAGCAGTTCTTC	CASSLAGRAFHEQFF
-	TRBJ2-7	-	TRBV11-3	TGTGCCAGCAGCTTAATCCCCGGGGACGAGCAGTACTTC	CASSLIPGDEQYF
TRBD2	TRBJ2-5	-	TRBV5-4	TGTGCCAGCAGCTTGGGGGCTGGGACTAGCGGGAGCCGAGAGACCCAGTACTTC	CASSLGAGTSGSRETQYF
TRBD2	TRBJ2-1	few	TRBV4-1	TGCGCCAGCGGTGGTGGACTAGCGAAAGAGCAGTTCTTC	CASGGGLAKEQFF
TRBD1	TRBJ2-7	-	TRBV7-8	TGTGCCAGCAGCTACCCCCCAGGGGGCTACGAGCAGTACTTC	CASSYPPGGYEQYF